The sequence of this TCR beta chain was determined in a study of PD-1 blockade in classical Hodgkin lymphoma. The germline V gene encodes CDR1 DFQATT and CDR2 SNEGSKA (reference sequence). The CDR3 runs 11 residues. V was pared by 6 bases and J by 1 base, with 6 bases between. No patient escaped relapse after autologous stem cell transplantation, and brentuximab vedotin exposure varied. The table came from immunoSEQ multiplex PCR; TCRdb's copy has only in-frame clones and leaves some out. The sample has approximately 41,000 clones, roughly nine tenths seen once; the top ten hold 5.5%. This clone was seen a single time.

The clonotype originates from a human donor with classical Hodgkin lymphoma. The sample consisted of peripheral blood mononuclear cells (PBMCs), taken before the second cycle of nivolumab. This chain joins TRBV20-1 and TRBJ1-1; D remains ambiguous. The CDR3 loop is CSALKNTEAFF. Written as DNA, the CDR3 is TGCAGTGCCCTGAAGAACACTGAAGCTTTCTTT.